The T cell receptor beta chain under discussion was sequenced for a study of T-cell memory formation after mild COVID-19. TCRdb called the 5' RACE reads again in MiXCR, with one record for every CDR3 protein. The sample lists hundreds of thousands of distinct CDR3 sequences, roughly an eighth occurring once. Trimming pared 3 bases from V and 0 bases from J, leaving 13 bases between. The CDR3 runs 16 residues. Germline-derived CDR1 and CDR2 are SGHVS and FNYEAQ. This rearrangement joins TRBV7-6 to TRBJ2-3; D might be TRBD1 (6 bases). The sample consisted of PBMCs or a T cell subset sorted from them (not recorded which). This clonotype was obtained from a man aged 18 to 30 who had mild COVID-19 (a few samples of this study predate the infection). Cell type and time point are not known. DNA of the CDR3: TGTGCCAGCAGCTTCAGGGACACCACTAGCACAGATACGCAGTATTTT. Translated, it gives CASSFRDTTSTDTQYF.